This T cell receptor (beta chain) was recovered during a study of T cell responses to AZD1222 COVID-19 vaccine. General study points: Two doses of AZD1222 preceded a rise in Spike-specific TCR breadth and depth. Without day 14 samples, only post-peak T cell repertoires were studied. Females outnumbered males among donors, who were mostly white British; clonal diversity was possibly underestimated. The reported proportion of spike-specific TCRs targeting unmutated variant regions was nearly half.

The CDR3 loop spans 15 amino acids. Germline values: CDR1 LNHDA, CDR2 SQIVND (reference sequence). Trimming took off 2 bases at V and 3 bases at J, with 8 bases between the two ends. Comments on this clone: Its antigen is undetermined.

Sequencing used immunoSEQ multiplex PCR; TCRdb keeps in-frame clones, though not all of them. The sample shows approximately 80,000 clones, approximately 83% of them seen only once. The chain recombines TRBV19 with TRBJ2-6, with D tentatively TRBD2 (6 bases). The receptor was derived from an adult who received the AZD1222 COVID-19 vaccine. The specimen was peripheral blood, collected 28 days after the second AZD1222 dose. In DNA, the CDR3 is TGTGCCAGTAGTATACGGCGGGATGGGGCCAACGTCCTGACTTTC. Translating it yields CASSIRRDGANVLTF.